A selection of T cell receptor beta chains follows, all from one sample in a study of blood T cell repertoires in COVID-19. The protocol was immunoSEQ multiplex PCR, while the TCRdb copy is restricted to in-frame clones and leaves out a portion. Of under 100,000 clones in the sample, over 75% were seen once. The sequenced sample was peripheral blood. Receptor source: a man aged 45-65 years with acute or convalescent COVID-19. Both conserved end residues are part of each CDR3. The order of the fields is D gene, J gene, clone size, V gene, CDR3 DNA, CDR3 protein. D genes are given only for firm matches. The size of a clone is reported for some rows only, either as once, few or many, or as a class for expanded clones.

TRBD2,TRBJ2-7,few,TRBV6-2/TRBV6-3,TGTGCCAGCAGTTACTCCCGCGGGAGGGCGAATGAGCAGTACTTC,CASSYSRGRANEQYF
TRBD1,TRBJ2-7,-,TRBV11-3,TGTGCCAGCAGCTTAGATGGGACAGCCACGGGTTACGAGCAGTACTTC,CASSLDGTATGYEQYF
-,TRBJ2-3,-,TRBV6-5,TGTGCCAGCATTCTGACTCCCCCAGATACGCAGTATTTT,CASILTPPDTQYF
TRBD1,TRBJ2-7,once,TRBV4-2,TGTGCCAGCAGCCCCTCGGACAGGGGGCATGAGCAGTACTTC,CASSPSDRGHEQYF
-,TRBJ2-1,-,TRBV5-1,TGCGCCAGCAGCTTGGATCCTAGCGCGTACAATGAGCAGTTCTTC,CASSLDPSAYNEQFF
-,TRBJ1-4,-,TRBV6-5,TGTGCCAGCAGTTCTGGACTAACTAATGAAAAACTGTTTTTT,CASSSGLTNEKLFF
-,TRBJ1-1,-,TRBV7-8,TGTGCCAGCAGCCCCCAACGGGTACAGGACACTGAAGCTTTCTTT,CASSPQRVQDTEAFF
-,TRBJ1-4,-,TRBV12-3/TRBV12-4,TGTGCCAGCAGTTTGGCACCGAATGAAAAACTGTTTTTT,CASSLAPNEKLFF
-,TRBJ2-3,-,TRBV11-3,TGTGCCAGCAGCTTAGGAATAGCGCCGGATACGCAGTATTTT,CASSLGIAPDTQYF
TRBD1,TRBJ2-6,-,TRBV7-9,TGTGCCAGCAGCCCACTCGGGACAGGGGGGCTTTTTGGGGCCAACGTCCTGACTTTC,CASSPLGTGGLFGANVLTF
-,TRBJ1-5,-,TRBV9,TGTGCCAGCAGCGTAGGCGATGGAGGGGTGAGTCAGCCCCAGCATTTT,CASSVGDGGVSQPQHF
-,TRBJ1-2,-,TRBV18,TGTGCCAGCTCGCCCAACGGGAATGGCTACACCTTC,CASSPNGNGYTF
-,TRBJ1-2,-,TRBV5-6,TGTGCCAGCACCGAGCAGGGGTCGCTTATCTATGGCTACACCTTC,CASTEQGSLIYGYTF
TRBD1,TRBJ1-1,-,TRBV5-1,TGCGCCAGCAGGCTCGGACAGGAGAACACTGAAGCTTTCTTT,CASRLGQENTEAFF
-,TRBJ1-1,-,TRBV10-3,TGTGCCATCAGGTTGGGGGAGGGCACTGAAGCTTTCTTT,CAIRLGEGTEAFF
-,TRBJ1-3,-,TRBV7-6,TGTGCCAGCAGCTTAGTAGTCGGGGATGTCGGAAACACCATATATTTT,CASSLVVGDVGNTIYF
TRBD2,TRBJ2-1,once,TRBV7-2,TGTGCCAGCAGCTTAGCTTTGGCGGGAGCTTACAATGAGCAGTTCTTC,CASSLALAGAYNEQFF
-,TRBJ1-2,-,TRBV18,TGTGCCAGCTCACCACCCAAGTTAGGGGGAGACTATGGCTACACCTTC,CASSPPKLGGDYGYTF
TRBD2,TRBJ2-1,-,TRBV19,TGTGCCAGTTCTTCCGGGGGGGGTTCCTACAATGAGCAGTTCTTC,CASSSGGGSYNEQFF
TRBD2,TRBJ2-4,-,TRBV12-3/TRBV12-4,TGTGCCAGCAGGGGGGAGGGCAAAAACATTCAGTACTTC,CASRGEGKNIQYF
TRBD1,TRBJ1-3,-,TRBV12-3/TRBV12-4,TGTGCCGGCCGACAGGGATCTGGAAACACCATATATTTT,CAGRQGSGNTIYF
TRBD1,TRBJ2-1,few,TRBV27,TGTGCCAGCAGTTTATCCGGGACAGGGCTCAATGAGCAGTTCTTC,CASSLSGTGLNEQFF
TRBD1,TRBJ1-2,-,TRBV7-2,TGTGCCAGCAGCTTAATATCCACAGGGGGTTTAGGCTACACCTTC,CASSLISTGGLGYTF
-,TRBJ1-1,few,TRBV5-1,TGCGCCAGCAGCTTGGCCACAGGAATGAACACTGAAGCTTTCTTT,CASSLATGMNTEAFF
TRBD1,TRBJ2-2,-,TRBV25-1,TGTGCCACCCAACGGGACAGGGCCGGCGGGGAGCTGTTTTTT,CATQRDRAGGELFF
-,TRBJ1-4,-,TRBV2,TGTGCCAGCAGAAACAGGGCAACTAATGAAAAACTGTTTTTT,CASRNRATNEKLFF
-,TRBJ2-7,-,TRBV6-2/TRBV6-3,TGTGCCAGCAGTTTAGCGGCTGGCAAGCAGTACTTC,CASSLAAGKQYF
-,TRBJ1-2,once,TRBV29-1,TGCAGCGTTGAAGGGGCCCGGGGCTATGGCTACACCTTC,CSVEGARGYGYTF
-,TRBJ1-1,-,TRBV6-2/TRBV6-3,TGTGCCAGCAGTTACTTTAGGAACACTGAAGCTTTCTTT,CASSYFRNTEAFF
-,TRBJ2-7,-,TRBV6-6,TGTGCCAGCAGCTATAGCGGAAGCGCCTACGAGCAGTACTTC,CASSYSGSAYEQYF
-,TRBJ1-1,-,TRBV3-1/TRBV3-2,TGTGCCAGCAGCCAAGTGTACGGGCAGGGCAACACTGAAGCTTTCTTT,CASSQVYGQGNTEAFF
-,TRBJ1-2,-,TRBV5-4,TGTGCCAGCAGCACAGGACGGAGCTATGGCTACACCTTC,CASSTGRSYGYTF
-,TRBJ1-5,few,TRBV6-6,TGTGCCAGCAGTCCCCGGGGGGCAGCCTTTAGCAATCAGCCCCAGCATTTT,CASSPRGAAFSNQPQHF